This T cell receptor (beta chain) was recorded in a study of blood T cell repertoires in COVID-19 (dated by TCRdb to 2018 to 2020). Describing the broader study: Samples from collaborators originated in the United States, Italy and Spain and spanned both the acute and convalescent phases of COVID-19. The material from the prospective study consisted of cDNA or gDNA derived from T cells, B-cell-depleted T cells, or PBMCs. Deeply sampled blood TCRbeta repertoires from subjects exposed to, actively infected with, or recovered from COVID-19 were included in the dataset. The repertoires were released in a freely available public database intended as a resource for research on the immune response to SARS-CoV-2. Samples were obtained from the ongoing ImmuneRACE study (first 160 participants) and from 1,254 subjects provided by 6 global collaborators. Sample metadata almost always included a de-identified subject ID, COVID-19 status, age in years and sex. Where available, HLA class I and class II types were obtained from metadata supplied by the sample provider rather than from assay-based typing. The paper's findings and limits, for the study overall: Clinical and demographic metadata were provided uncurated, with the amount varying by source and participant.

The collaborating institutions used their own protocols to collect whole blood in K2EDTA tubes. Collaborator samples were shipped for TCRbeta analysis as frozen whole blood, isolated PBMCs, or DNA extracted from either sample type. Trimming leaves V shorter by 4 bases and J shorter by 4 bases, with the junction holding 10 bases beyond the gene matches. CDR1 and CDR2, looked up from the germline V gene, are SGHTA and FQGTGA. The CDR3 has 16 amino acids, counting the end cysteine and phenylalanine. Left in the record is the CDR3 DNA by itself, 48 bases read in frame from the first base. The immunoSEQ Assay, a bias-controlled multiplex PCR, was used to amplify TCRbeta CDR3 regions from genomic DNA. Turning to the authors' computational methods: The number of nucleated cells in each sample was estimated from the amplification of reference gene primers within the assay. Sequence reads were collapsed and filtered to measure the absolute abundance of every unique TCRbeta CDR3 rearrangement. For each sample, productive Simpson clonality was calculated as the square root of Simpson's diversity index across productive rearrangements. What TCRdb holds here is the immuneACCESS table cut down to in-frame rearrangements. Part of the clones is not present; checked against another copy, under half of the missing clones reflect an unresolved V gene, and the others are unexplained. That table furnishes V, J and clone size, whereas the DNA furnished D and trimming. Across this sample there are about 130,000 clones, with around four fifths seen only once. Clones ranked in the top ten supply about 13% of the sample.

Regarding this clone: Its antigen is unknown. No qualities accompany the bases; no much larger clone lies one base away.

The sequence came from a human donor in a cohort sampled during active COVID-19. Sequenced material: peripheral blood. The sequence links TRBV7-3 to TRBJ2-5; TRBD1 fits 9 bases in the junction. The base sequence is TGTGCCAGCAGCTCCCAAGGACAGGGGATCGGAGAGACCCAGTACTTC. Translated, it gives CASSSQGQGIGETQYF.